One and the same sample provided the 9 T cell receptor beta chains below, sequenced in a study of cytomegalovirus exposure and HLA in healthy donors. A multiplex PCR was run with 60 Vbeta primers and 13 Jbeta primers. Profiling relied on immunoSEQ multiplex PCR, and the TCRdb table lists in-frame clones only, not all of them. This table has around 40,000 clones, 60% to 70% appearing once. Sequenced sample: PBMCs. These receptors originate from a man aged 50-60 years in good health and CMV-seropositive.

The J gene is TRBJ1-2, the V gene TRBV7-9; D remains ambiguous. V gave up 5 bases and J gave up 5 bases, with 15 bases separating them. CDR1 SEHNR and CDR2 FQNEAQ come from the germline V gene (reference sequence). This CDR3 has 14 residues. The CDR3 spells CASSPSYPEYGYTF. DNA of the CDR3: TGTGCCAGCAGCCCGAGTTACCCCGAGTATGGCTACACCTTC.

CDR3 sequence: CASSGGTNDEQYF. The CDR3, as DNA: TGTGCCAGCAGTGGAGGGACAAACGACGAGCAGTACTTC. The chain links TRBV25-1 to TRBJ2-7; possible D gene TRBD1, 6 bases. The V and J ends lost 4 bases and 5 bases respectively, with 12 bases between them. There are 13 residues in the CDR3. Germline CDR1 is MGHDK and CDR2 is SYGVNS.

The chain is built from TRBV5-6 and TRBJ1-1, with 7 bases fitting TRBD1. The CDR3 extends over 16 amino acids. With 3 bases clipped from V and 1 base from J, the junction kept 9 bases outside the gene matches. Germline V lookup: CDR1 SGHDT, CDR2 YYEEEE. Here the CDR3 DNA reads TGTGCCAGCAGCTCCCCGGGACAGATAAGGAACACTGAAGCTTTCTTT. Translation: CASSSPGQIRNTEAFF.

V and J are TRBV7-2 and TRBJ1-1, with a tentative D call TRBD1 (5 bases). Trimming removed 10 bases from V and 2 bases from J, with 14 bases in between. The CDR3 loop spans 13 amino acids. The germline V gene encodes CDR1 SGHTA and CDR2 FQGNSA. The CDR3 loop reads CATSGEFNTEAFF. CDR3 bases: TGTGCCACGTCGGGGGAATTTAACACTGAAGCTTTCTTT.

This clone was counted between two and nine times. CDR3 loop: CASSENNQPQHF. CDR3 bases: TGTGCCAGCTCCGAGAACAATCAGCCCCAGCATTTT. The J gene is TRBJ1-5, the V gene TRBV19, with D unclear. The CDR3 sequence is 12 residues long. Germline CDR1 LNHDA, CDR2 SQIVND (reference sequence). Between the trimmed V and J ends, which lost 9 bases and 3 bases, there was a span of 9 bases.

The chain carries TRBV6-5 and TRBJ1-3; D call uncertain. Germline lookup yields CDR1 MNHEY and CDR2 SVGAGI. V was pared by 11 bases and J by 2 bases, with 13 bases between. The CDR3 length is 13 residues. The CDR3 DNA reads TGTGCCGTTCGTCAGGCCACTGGAAACACCATATATTTT. Protein sequence: CAVRQATGNTIYF.

The chain joins TRBV10-3 to TRBJ1-1; D is possibly TRBD1 (6 bases). Germline CDR1 ENHRY, CDR2 SYGVKD. The CDR3 is made up of 14 amino acids. V gave up 7 bases and J gave up 0 bases, with 12 bases separating them. As DNA, the CDR3 is TGTGCCATCAAGGCGGGGGCTATGAACACTGAAGCTTTCTTT. Translating gives CAIKAGAMNTEAFF.

This clone was seen more than once but under ten times. The V and J genes are TRBV11-3 and TRBJ1-5, with D hard to call. This CDR3 region has 12 residues. Trimming pared 6 bases from V and 5 bases from J, leaving 8 bases between. Per germline, CDR1 SGHNT and CDR2 YENEEA. The CDR3 region is CASRGRYQPQHF. The CDR3 region has the DNA TGTGCCAGCAGGGGGAGATATCAGCCCCAGCATTTT.

This clone has only a few counts. The V and J genes are TRBV10-2 and TRBJ1-1; the D gene is possibly TRBD1 (5 bases). Germline lookup yields CDR1 WSHSY and CDR2 SAAADI. The CDR3 has 13 residues. Trimming stripped 10 bases from V and 5 bases from J, with 17 bases between. Here the CDR3 reads CATQPGGGTEAFF. DNA of the CDR3: TGCGCCACTCAACCCGGGGGAGGGACTGAAGCTTTCTTT.